This T cell receptor (beta chain) was found in a study of T cells in localized non-small cell lung cancer. CDR1 and CDR2 from the germline V gene are SGHRS and YFSETQ. There are 16 residues in the CDR3. Trimming removed 0 bases at V and 4 bases at J, with 14 bases between. The method was immunoSEQ multiplex PCR; TCRdb's version includes in-frame clones alone and lacks a portion of them. Of about 30,000 clones listed, 85% to 90% are singletons. Sequenced here: peripheral blood, sampled before any cancer treatment. This receptor was taken from a female donor older than 55 with stage I lung adenocarcinoma. The chain has TRBV5-1 and TRBJ1-3; D remains ambiguous. The CDR3 loop reads CASSLEGLRSGNTIYF. CDR3 nucleotides: TGCGCCAGCAGCTTGGAGGGTCTTAGGTCCGGAAACACCATATATTTT.